The 28 T cell receptor beta chains presented below share a single source sample, sequenced in a study of blood T cell repertoires in COVID-19. The method was immunoSEQ multiplex PCR; TCRdb's version includes in-frame clones alone and lacks a portion of them. This table has 55,000 to 65,000 clones, around 83% appearing once. The sample was peripheral blood. All receptors derive from a woman older than 75 with acute or convalescent COVID-19.

This clone occurred once. V gene TRBV3-1 (or the pseudogene TRBV3-2) combines with J gene TRBJ1-4, with 10 bases aligning to TRBD1. CDR1 is LGHDT and CDR2 is YNNKEL in the germline V gene (reference sequence). The CDR3 spans 14 residues. The V segment lost 5 bases and the J segment 6 bases; nucleotides outside the gene matches: 3. CDR3 sequence: CASSRDRGHEKLFF. The CDR3 nucleotides read TGTGCCAGCAGCAGGGACAGGGGACATGAAAAACTGTTTTTT.

The gene calls are TRBV11-2 and TRBJ1-1; the D gene is possibly TRBD1 (5 bases). The germline V gene has CDR1 SGHAT and CDR2 FQNNGV. The length of the CDR3 is 15 residues. Trimming removed 4 bases from V and 4 bases from J, with 16 bases in between. The CDR3: CASSSGGGEGTEAFF. CDR3 nucleotide sequence: TGTGCCAGCAGCTCCGGGGGGGGTGAGGGCACTGAAGCTTTCTTT.

V and J are TRBV5-1 and TRBJ2-1, with 7 bases fitting TRBD1. CDR3 length equals 14 residues. Trimming removed 3 bases from V and 4 bases from J; junction bases left unmatched: 4. Per the germline V gene, CDR1 is SGHRS and CDR2 is YFSETQ. The CDR3 region is CASSWGQTYNEQFF. The CDR3 coding sequence is TGCGCCAGCAGCTGGGGACAGACGTACAATGAGCAGTTCTTC.

This clone appeared a single time. The chain couples TRBV10-2 to TRBJ2-1; TRBD2 might be the D (6 bases). CDR1 is WSHSY and CDR2 is SAAADI in the germline V gene. The ends were cut back, 8 bases at V and 1 base at J, with 12 bases in the middle. The CDR3 loop spans 14 amino acids. The CDR3 loop is CASRSGPSYNEQFF. CDR3 nucleotides: TGCGCCAGCCGTAGCGGCCCATCCTACAATGAGCAGTTCTTC.

This chain uses TRBV19 with TRBJ2-1; 11 bases line up with TRBD2. The CDR3 extends over 15 amino acids. J was trimmed by 8 bases and V by 6 bases; bases with no gene match: 9. CDR1 is LNHDA and CDR2 is SQIVND in the germline V gene (reference sequence). Written as DNA, the CDR3 is TGTGCCAGTAGCTTAGCGGGAGGGCCAAGGGATGAGCAGTTCTTC. This translates into CASSLAGGPRDEQFF.

V gene TRBV9 combines with J gene TRBJ1-2; unclear D gene. This CDR3 spans 14 amino acids. The V gene's germline CDR1 is SGDLS and CDR2 YYNGEE. Trimming pared 4 bases from V and 0 bases from J, leaving 10 bases between. The CDR3 region is CASSTRGTNYGYTF. The DNA for the CDR3 is TGTGCCAGCAGCACCAGAGGGACTAACTATGGCTACACCTTC.

The chain links TRBV27 to TRBJ2-7; the match to TRBD1 covers 11 bases. V shed 6 bases, J shed 7 bases, and the junction held 14 bases outside the gene matches. The V gene's germline CDR1 is MNHEY and CDR2 SMNVEV (reference sequence). The CDR3 is 16 amino acids. CDR3 sequence reads: CASRPVIGTGGGEQYF. The DNA for the CDR3 is TGTGCCAGCAGACCGGTCATAGGGACAGGGGGAGGTGAGCAGTACTTC.

CDR3 residues: CATSDRQGRNEQFF. CDR3 sequence (DNA): TGTGCCACCAGTGATCGACAGGGGCGCAATGAGCAGTTCTTC. This rearrangement joins TRBV24-1 to TRBJ2-1, with 8 positions matching TRBD1. The germline V gene encodes CDR1 KGHDR and CDR2 SFDVKD. V dropped 3 bases and J dropped 6; count of bases not matched to a gene: 3. The length of the CDR3 is 14 residues.

This sequence joins TRBV5-1 and TRBJ2-1; 8 positions match TRBD1. Unmatched junction bases numbered 9, after V lost 3 bases and J lost 7 bases. This CDR3 comprises 15 residues. Germline V gives CDR1 SGHRS, CDR2 YFSETQ. CDR3 amino acids: CASSSRTGLWNEQFF. In DNA form, the CDR3 reads TGCGCCAGCAGCTCCCGGACAGGGCTGTGGAATGAGCAGTTCTTC.

This clone appeared once. CDR3 sequence: CASSFGGGIEAFF. CDR3 nucleotide sequence: TGTGCCAGCAGCTTTGGGGGGGGGATTGAAGCTTTCTTT. This chain uses TRBV7-2 with TRBJ1-1; possibly TRBD1 for D (5 bases). The germline CDR1 and CDR2 sequences are SGHTA and FQGNSA. The CDR3 runs 13 residues. The V gene lost 3 bases and the J gene lost 7 bases, with 12 bases spanning the gap.

The chain recombines TRBV18 with TRBJ1-6, with 8 bases lining up with TRBD1. The length of the CDR3 is 15 residues. Germline CDR1 and CDR2: KGHSH and LQKENI. Trimming cost V 3 bases and J 9 bases; bases outside gene matches: 7. CDR3 residues: CASSPSTGDSSPLHF. The CDR3 DNA reads TGTGCCAGCTCACCCTCGACAGGGGATAGTTCACCCCTCCACTTT.

V usage is TRBV18 and J usage is TRBJ2-7, with D tentatively TRBD2 (6 bases). CDR3 length: 14 amino acids. Germline CDR1 and CDR2: KGHSH and LQKENI. Trimming took 2 bases from V and 6 from J, leaving 14 bases between them. CDR3 sequence: CASSPVAVGSEQYF. In DNA, the CDR3 is TGTGCCAGCTCACCAGTGGCAGTCGGGAGCGAGCAGTACTTC.

The gene calls are TRBV12-3 or TRBV12-4 and TRBJ2-3, with D unresolved. This CDR3 comprises 12 residues. Trimming stripped 2 bases from V and 4 bases from J, with 4 bases between. CDR3 region: CASSLNSDTQYF. The CDR3 DNA follows: TGTGCCAGCAGTTTAAACTCAGATACGCAGTATTTT.

The CDR3 is CASSLNGRRYEQYF. In nucleotides, the CDR3 is TGTGCCAGCAGTTTGAACGGGAGACGCTACGAGCAGTACTTC. J is TRBJ2-7 and V is TRBV28; TRBD2 might be the D (6 bases). The germline V and J ends were trimmed by 3 bases and 3 bases, with 12 bases remaining between them. The CDR3 is made up of 14 amino acids. Germline CDR1 and CDR2: MDHEN and SYDVKM.

The table lists this clone with a count of one. J is TRBJ2-1 and V is TRBV30, with 9 bases matching TRBD2. This CDR3 contains 13 residues. V dropped 0 bases and J dropped 10; count of bases not matched to a gene: 4. Germline V gene data show CDR1 as GTSNPN and CDR2 as SVGIG (reference sequence). The CDR3 region has the DNA TGTGCCTGGAGTGTATTTAGCGGGAGCGAGCAGTTCTTC. Protein sequence: CAWSVFSGSEQFF.

The gene calls are TRBV11-1 and TRBJ2-3; no clear D gene. The CDR3 is 14 amino acids. The germline V and J ends were trimmed by 0 bases and 2 bases, with 6 bases remaining between them. Looked up from germline, CDR1 is SGHAT and CDR2 is FQDESV (reference sequence). CDR3: CASSLAPVTDTQYF. The DNA of the CDR3 is TGTGCCAGCAGCTTAGCACCAGTCACAGATACGCAGTATTTT.

Comment on this clone: Other nucleotide sequences in the sample specify the same CDR3. V usage is TRBV19 and J usage is TRBJ2-7; 10 bases line up with TRBD1. CDR1 and CDR2 from the germline V gene are LNHDA and SQIVND (reference sequence). V lost 6 bases and J lost 1; bases outside the gene matches: 6. The CDR3 is 15 amino acids. CDR3 protein: CASSIDRGLSYEQYF. The DNA for the CDR3 is TGTGCCAGTAGCATTGACAGGGGGCTTTCCTACGAGCAGTACTTC.

V and J are TRBV5-1 and TRBJ2-7; TRBD1 matches at 8 bases. Germline loops: CDR1 SGHRS, CDR2 YFSETQ. Unmatched junction bases numbered 7, after V lost 1 base and J lost 7 bases. The CDR3 sequence is 14 residues long. The CDR3 region is CASSLRQGFQEQYF. In DNA form, the CDR3 reads TGCGCCAGCAGCTTGCGACAGGGGTTTCAAGAGCAGTACTTC.

This chain uses TRBV27 with TRBJ2-1; TRBD2 matches at 7 bases. The germline V gene has CDR1 MNHEY and CDR2 SMNVEV (reference sequence). After removal of 9 bases from V and 0 bases from J, the junction contained 8 bases not matched to a gene. This CDR3 comprises 15 residues. In DNA form, the CDR3 reads TGTGCCAGTTCCTTAGCGGGCCTCTCCTACAATGAGCAGTTCTTC. Translation gives CASSLAGLSYNEQFF.

This chain uses TRBV6-2 or TRBV6-3 with TRBJ2-5, with TRBD2 matching over 14 bases. J lost 6 bases, V lost 0 bases, and 6 bases had no gene match. The CDR3 runs to 17 residues. Germline assignment: CDR1 MNHEY and CDR2 SVGEGT. In DNA form, the CDR3 reads TGTGCCAGCAGTTACTCTTTGACTAGCGGGGGGGCGAAGACCCAGTACTTC. Protein: CASSYSLTSGGAKTQYF.

J is TRBJ2-7 and V is TRBV4-3; 9 bases are shared with TRBD2. The CDR3 covers 15 residues. The ends lost 3 bases at V and 0 bases at J; junction bases unmatched: 3. The germline gives CDR1 LGHNA, CDR2 YSLEER. CDR3 DNA: TGCGCCAGCAGCCAGCTTAGCGGGAGCTCCTACGAGCAGTACTTC. Protein: CASSQLSGSSYEQYF.

The chain joins TRBV6-6 to TRBJ1-1; a weak D match, TRBD1 (6 bases). The V end lost 6 bases, the J end lost 4 bases, and 18 bases lay between the germline ends. The V gene's germline CDR1 is MNHNY and CDR2 SVGAGI (reference sequence). CDR3 size: 15 residues. CDR3 coding DNA: TGTGCCAGCAGCCCTAGACCAGGGGATGGCACTGAAGCTTTCTTT. Its translation is CASSPRPGDGTEAFF.

This chain joins TRBV6-4 and TRBJ1-1; D is uncertain. Trimming stripped 7 bases from V and 6 bases from J, with 15 bases between. The CDR3 is made up of 13 amino acids. CDR1 and CDR2 from the germline V gene are MRHNA and SNTAGT. The CDR3 loop reads CASTEGGRPEAFF. CDR3 nucleotides: TGTGCCAGCACCGAAGGAGGTAGGCCTGAAGCTTTCTTT.

The rearrangement uses TRBV6-4 and TRBJ2-2; TRBD1 matches 7 bases. V shed 6 bases, J shed 7 bases, and the junction held 5 bases outside the gene matches. The CDR3 has 13 residues. CDR1 MRHNA and CDR2 SNTAGT come from the germline V gene. The DNA of the CDR3 is TGTGCCAGCAGACCACAGGGGATCGGGGAGCTGTTTTTT. Protein product: CASRPQGIGELFF.

The table lists this clone with a few counts. The chain combines TRBV10-3 with TRBJ1-4; possibly TRBD1 for D (6 bases). CDR1 and CDR2 from the germline V gene are ENHRY and SYGVKD. The CDR3 consists of 13 residues. V was clipped by 3 bases and J by 8 bases, with 10 bases between them. Here the CDR3 reads CAISDRGWEKLFF. CDR3 coding DNA: TGTGCCATCAGTGACAGGGGTTGGGAAAAACTGTTTTTT.

The gene calls are TRBV4-2 and TRBJ2-2; TRBD2 is a possible D gene (6 bases). The ends were cut back, 0 bases at V and 3 bases at J, with 14 bases in the middle. The CDR3 has 17 amino acids. The germline V gene encodes CDR1 LGHNA and CDR2 YNFKEQ. CDR3 protein: CASSQDFLGGYTGELFF. Here the CDR3 DNA reads TGTGCCAGCAGCCAAGATTTTTTGGGAGGCTACACCGGGGAGCTGTTTTTT.

The rearrangement joins TRBV9 to TRBJ1-5; possible D gene TRBD1, 5 bases. The CDR3 runs 14 residues. V lost 3 bases to trimming and J lost 7 bases, with 14 bases between them. Germline lookup yields CDR1 SGDLS and CDR2 YYNGEE. In DNA form, the CDR3 reads TGTGCCAGCAGCGAGATTGACAGCCCCCAGCCCCAGCATTTT. Translated, it gives CASSEIDSPQPQHF.

Here the CDR3 reads CASSLGGTGLPHNEQFF. The CDR3 nucleotides read TGTGCCAGCAGCTTGGGTGGGACAGGGCTCCCTCACAATGAGCAGTTCTTC. The rearrangement links TRBV5-4 to TRBJ2-1; 9 bases align to TRBD1. This CDR3 has 17 amino acids. Germline lookup yields CDR1 SGHNT and CDR2 YYREEE (reference sequence). V trimming: 0 bases; J trimming: 5 bases; junction bases outside the gene matches: 9.